This T cell receptor beta chain was documented in a study of OX40 agonist ivuxolimab in advanced cancers. For the study at large: Prior anti-PD-1, anti-PD-L1 or anti-CTLA-4 therapy did not bar entry, and approximately 43% had some.

Libraries were prepared by immunoSEQ multiplex PCR; TCRdb keeps only in-frame clonotypes and omits some of them. The table records 40,000 or so clones, approximately 80% of them present only once. The CDR3 extends over 16 amino acids. J gave up 7 bases and V 3 bases, and 11 bases lay outside the gene matches. The germline V gene encodes CDR1 MGHRA and CDR2 YSYEKL. Patients with autoimmune history or systemic immunosuppression were excluded. Blood draws occurred at baseline, cycle 4 day 1, and cycle 7 day 1. This sample comprised CD4+ or CD8+ T cells sorted from blood, obtained in a trial of the OX40 agonist ivuxolimab. The rearrangement joins TRBV4-1 to TRBJ1-3; 8 bases map to TRBD1. This sequence originates from an adult with an advanced solid tumor such as melanoma, head and neck, liver or kidney cancer. As DNA, the CDR3 is TGCGCCAGCAGCCACAGGGGGCGAGATCATGGGAACACCATATATTTT. Amino acids: CASSHRGRDHGNTIYF.